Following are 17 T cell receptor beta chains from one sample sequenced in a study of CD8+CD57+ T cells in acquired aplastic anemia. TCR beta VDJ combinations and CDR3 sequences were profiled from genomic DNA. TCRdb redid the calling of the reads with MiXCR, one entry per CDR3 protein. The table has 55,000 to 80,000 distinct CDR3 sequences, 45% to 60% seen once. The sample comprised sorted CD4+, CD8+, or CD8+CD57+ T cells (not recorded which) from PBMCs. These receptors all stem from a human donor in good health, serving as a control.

Here the CDR3 DNA reads TGTGCCATCAGTGTTTCTTCAGATCAGCCCCAGCATTTT. Translating gives CAISVSSDQPQHF. This chain uses TRBV10-3 with TRBJ1-5, with D unclear. Germline V gene sequence: CDR1 ENHRY, CDR2 SYGVKD. Trimming removed 4 bases from V and 5 bases from J, with 9 bases in between. This CDR3 contains 13 residues.

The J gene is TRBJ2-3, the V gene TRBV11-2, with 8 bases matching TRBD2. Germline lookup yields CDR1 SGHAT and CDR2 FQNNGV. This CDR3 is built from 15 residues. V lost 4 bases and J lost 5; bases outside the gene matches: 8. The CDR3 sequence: CASSSLAEREDTQYF. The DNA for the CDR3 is TGTGCCAGCAGCTCACTAGCGGAACGGGAAGATACGCAGTATTTT.

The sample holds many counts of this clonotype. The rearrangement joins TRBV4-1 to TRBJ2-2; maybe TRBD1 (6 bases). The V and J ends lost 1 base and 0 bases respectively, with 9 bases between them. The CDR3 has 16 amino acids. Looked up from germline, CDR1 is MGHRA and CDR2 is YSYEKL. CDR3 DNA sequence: TGCGCCAGCAGCCAAGGACAGGACACGAACACCGGGGAGCTGTTTTTT. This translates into CASSQGQDTNTGELFF.

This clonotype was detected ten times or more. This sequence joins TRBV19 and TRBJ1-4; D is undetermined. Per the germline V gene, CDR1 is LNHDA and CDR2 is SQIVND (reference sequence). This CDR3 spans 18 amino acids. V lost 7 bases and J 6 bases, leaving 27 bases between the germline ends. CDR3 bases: TGTGCCAGTAATGAGGTACTTGTGTCCGATAGTGGACATGAAAAACTGTTTTTT. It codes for CASNEVLVSDSGHEKLFF. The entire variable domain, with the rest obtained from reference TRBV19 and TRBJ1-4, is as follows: DGGITQSPKYLFRKEGQNVTLSCEQNLNHDAMYWYRQDPGQGLRLIYYSQIVNDFQKGDIAEGYSVSREKKESFPLTVTSAQKNPTAFYLCASNEVLVSDSGHEKLFFGSGTQLSVL.

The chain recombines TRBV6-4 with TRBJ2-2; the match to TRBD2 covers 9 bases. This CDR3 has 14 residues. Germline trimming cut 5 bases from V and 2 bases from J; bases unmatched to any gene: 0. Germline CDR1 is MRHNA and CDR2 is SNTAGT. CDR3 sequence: CASSLAGNTGELFF. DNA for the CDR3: TGTGCCAGCAGTCTAGCGGGAAACACCGGGGAGCTGTTTTTT.

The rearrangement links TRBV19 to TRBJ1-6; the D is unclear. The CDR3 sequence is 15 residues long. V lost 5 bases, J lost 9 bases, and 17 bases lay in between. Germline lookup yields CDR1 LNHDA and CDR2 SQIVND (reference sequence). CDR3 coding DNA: TGTGCCAGTAGTCCCGCGGCACGACGGGGTTCACCCCTCCACTTT. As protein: CASSPAARRGSPLHF.

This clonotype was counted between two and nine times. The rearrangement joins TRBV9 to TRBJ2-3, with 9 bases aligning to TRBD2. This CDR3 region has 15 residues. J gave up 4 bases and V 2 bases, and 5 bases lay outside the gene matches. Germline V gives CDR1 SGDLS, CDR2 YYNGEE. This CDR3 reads CASSVGSGGSDTQYF. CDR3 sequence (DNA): TGTGCCAGCAGCGTGGGTAGCGGGGGATCAGATACGCAGTATTTT. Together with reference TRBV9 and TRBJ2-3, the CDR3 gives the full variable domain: DSGVTQTPKHLITATGQRVTLRCSPRSGDLSVYWYQQSLDQGLQFLIQYYNGEERAKGNILERFSAQQFPDLHSELNLSSLELGDSALYFCASSVGSGGSDTQYFGPGTRLTVL.

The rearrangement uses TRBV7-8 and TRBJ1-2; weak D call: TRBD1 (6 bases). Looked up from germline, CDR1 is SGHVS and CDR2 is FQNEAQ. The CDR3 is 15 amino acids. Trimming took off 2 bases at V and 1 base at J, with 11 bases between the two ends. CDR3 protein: CASSLQTGNNYGYTF. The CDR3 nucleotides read TGTGCCAGCAGCTTACAGACAGGCAATAACTATGGCTACACCTTC.

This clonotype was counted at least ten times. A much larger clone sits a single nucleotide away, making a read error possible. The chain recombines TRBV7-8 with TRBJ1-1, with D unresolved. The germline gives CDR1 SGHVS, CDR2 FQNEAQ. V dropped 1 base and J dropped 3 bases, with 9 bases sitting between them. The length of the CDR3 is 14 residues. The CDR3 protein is CASSLERWDTEAFF. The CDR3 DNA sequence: TGTGCCAGCAGCTTAGAACGGTGGGACACTGAAGCTTTCTTT.

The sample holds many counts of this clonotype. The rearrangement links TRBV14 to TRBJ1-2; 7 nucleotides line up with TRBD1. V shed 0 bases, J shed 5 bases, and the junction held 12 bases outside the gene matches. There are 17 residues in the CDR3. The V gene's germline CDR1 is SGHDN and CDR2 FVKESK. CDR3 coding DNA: TGTGCCAGCAGCCAAGATCAATGGGACAGAGTACTATATGGCTACACCTTC. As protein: CASSQDQWDRVLYGYTF. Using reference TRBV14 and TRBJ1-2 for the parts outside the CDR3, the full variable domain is EAGVTQFPSHSVIEKGQTVTLRCDPISGHDNLYWYRRVMGKEIKFLLHFVKESKQDESGMPNNRFLAERTGGTYSTLKVQPAELEDSGVYFCASSQDQWDRVLYGYTFGSGTRLTVV.

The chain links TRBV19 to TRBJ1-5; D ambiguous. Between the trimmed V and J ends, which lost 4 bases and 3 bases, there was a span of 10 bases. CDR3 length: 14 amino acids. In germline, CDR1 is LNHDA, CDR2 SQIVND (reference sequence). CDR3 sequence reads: CASSSRPDNQPQHF. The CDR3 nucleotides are TGTGCCAGTAGTAGCAGACCTGACAATCAGCCCCAGCATTTT.

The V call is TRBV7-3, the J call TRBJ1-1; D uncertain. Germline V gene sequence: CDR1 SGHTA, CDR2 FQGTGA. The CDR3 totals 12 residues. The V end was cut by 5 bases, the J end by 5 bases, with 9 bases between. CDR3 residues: CASSAVGTEAFF. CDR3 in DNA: TGTGCCAGCAGCGCGGTGGGAACTGAAGCTTTCTTT.

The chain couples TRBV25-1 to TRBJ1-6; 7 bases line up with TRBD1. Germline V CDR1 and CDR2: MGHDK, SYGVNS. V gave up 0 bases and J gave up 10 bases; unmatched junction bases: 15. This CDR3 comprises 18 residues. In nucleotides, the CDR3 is TGTGCCAGCAGTGAATATGCGGGGACAGTCAATATTCAATCACCCCTCCACTTT. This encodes CASSEYAGTVNIQSPLHF.

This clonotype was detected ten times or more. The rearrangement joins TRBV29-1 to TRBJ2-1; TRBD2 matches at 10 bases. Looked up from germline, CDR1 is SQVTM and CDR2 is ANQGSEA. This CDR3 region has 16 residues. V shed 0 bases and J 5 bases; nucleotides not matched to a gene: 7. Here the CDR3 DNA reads TGCAGCGTTGAAGAGGGCCTAGCGGGAGTAAACAATGAGCAGTTCTTC. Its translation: CSVEEGLAGVNNEQFF.

The CDR3 DNA reads as TGTGCCAGCAGCAATGGACGGAATAATTCACCCCTCCACTTT. Protein sequence: CASSNGRNNSPLHF. The chain employs TRBV7-9 and TRBJ1-6; D not resolved. V shed 5 bases and J shed 5 bases, with 10 bases lying between them. Germline CDR1 and CDR2: SEHNR and FQNEAQ (reference sequence). The CDR3 sequence is 14 residues long.

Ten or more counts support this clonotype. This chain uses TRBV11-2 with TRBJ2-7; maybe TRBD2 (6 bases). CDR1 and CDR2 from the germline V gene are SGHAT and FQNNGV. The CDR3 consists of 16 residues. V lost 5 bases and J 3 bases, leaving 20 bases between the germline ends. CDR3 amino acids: CASSANMGLTDYEQYF. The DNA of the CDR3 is TGTGCCAGCAGCGCCAATATGGGACTCACCGACTACGAGCAGTACTTC.

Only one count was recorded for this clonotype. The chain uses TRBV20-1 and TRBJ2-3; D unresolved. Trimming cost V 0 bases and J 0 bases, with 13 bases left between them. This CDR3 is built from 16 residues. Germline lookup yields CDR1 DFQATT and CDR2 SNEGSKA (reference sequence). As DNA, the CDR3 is TGCAGTGCTAGAGATAGGAGAGGATACAGCACAGATACGCAGTATTTT. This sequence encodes CSARDRRGYSTDTQYF.